The clone carrying this TCR beta chain was recorded a few times. Antigen specificity is unknown. This sample is part of a study of regulatory T cells in long-lasting Graves disease. Notes on the study in general: Persistent disease favored TRBV28, TRBJ1-2 and TRBJ2-5. More public clonotypes were shared by persistent patients (around 2,800) than by new patients (roughly 870).

The TCR beta library used iRepertoire HTBI primers with Arm-PCR amplification of CDR3. A single record per CDR3 protein comes from TCRdb applying MiXCR to the multiplex PCR reads. The sample holds 350,000 to 400,000 distinct CDR3 sequences, about a sixth seen once. V was clipped by 3 bases and J by 6 bases, with 14 bases between them. This CDR3 contains 14 residues. Germline lookup yields CDR1 KGHSH and CDR2 LQKENI. Time point: newly diagnosed GD, antithyroid drugs for less than 3 months. Extracted PBMC RNA gave rise to the TCR library. Sample: peripheral blood mononuclear cells (PBMCs), taken at new diagnosis, from a patient treated with antithyroid drugs. The chain joins TRBV18 to TRBJ1-1, with D tentatively TRBD1 (5 bases). The TCR sequence derives from a female donor with Graves disease. For the CDR3, the DNA is TGTGCCAGCTCACCGGGACGGGGGGGTCCTGAAGCTTTCTTT. Its translation is CASSPGRGGPEAFF. Full variable domain (remainder filled in from reference TRBV18 and TRBJ1-1): NAGVMQNPRHLVRRRGQEARLRCSPMKGHSHVYWYRQLPEEGLKFMVYLQKENIIDESGMPKERFSAEFPKEGPSILRIQQVVRGDSAAYFCASSPGRGGPEAFFGQGTRLTVV.